These T cell receptor beta chains were read from a single sample in a study of blood T cell repertoires in COVID-19. Data came from immunoSEQ multiplex PCR; TCRdb stores just in-frame clones and leaves some out. Among about 160,000 clones listed, more than 80% were seen once. The sample taken for sequencing was peripheral blood. These receptors all come from a man aged 55 to 70 with acute or convalescent COVID-19. CDR3s include the opening cysteine and the closing phenylalanine or tryptophan. Each record gives: J gene, CDR3 length, V gene, D gene, clone size, CDR3 protein, CDR3 DNA. A D gene is named only where the DNA matches it firmly. Rows may omit the clone size; those that give it use once, few, many or a size class.

>TRBJ2-5|14|TRBV5-1|NA|NA
CASSLGLVQETQYF
TGCGCCAGCAGCTTGGGGCTTGTCCAAGAGACCCAGTACTTC
>TRBJ1-2|12|TRBV3-1/TRBV3-2|NA|NA
CASSQGSVGYTF
TGTGCCAGCAGCCAAGGGTCAGTTGGCTACACCTTC
>TRBJ1-1|11|TRBV12-5|NA|once
CASAIVSIAFF
TGTGCTAGTGCCATCGTCTCTATAGCTTTCTTT
>TRBJ1-2|12|TRBV6-5|NA|NA
CASSYGEYGYTF
TGTGCCAGCAGTTATGGAGAGTATGGCTACACCTTC
>TRBJ2-4|18|TRBV19|TRBD1|NA
CASSPSGQGPLAKNIQYF
TGTGCCAGTAGTCCCTCGGGACAGGGACCACTAGCCAAAAACATTCAGTACTTC
>TRBJ2-7|14|TRBV4-1|TRBD2|once
CASSLSAGGSEQYF
TGCGCCAGCAGCCTGTCGGCGGGGGGGTCCGAGCAGTACTTC
>TRBJ2-3|15|TRBV5-1|TRBD2|NA
CASSDGGASTDTQYF
TGCGCCAGCAGCGACGGGGGGGCTAGCACAGATACGCAGTATTTT
>TRBJ1-4|15|TRBV18|TRBD1|NA
CASSPDRGQNEKLFF
TGTGCCAGCTCACCCGACAGGGGTCAAAATGAAAAACTGTTTTTT
>TRBJ2-2|14|TRBV11-2|TRBD2|once
CAGKLGLQAGELFF
TGTGCCGGAAAACTGGGACTACAAGCCGGGGAGCTGTTTTTT
>TRBJ1-5|14|TRBV6-5|NA|few
CASSLPLFNQPQHF
TGTGCCAGCAGTCTACCTCTTTTCAATCAGCCCCAGCATTTT
>TRBJ1-1|13|TRBV7-2|NA|NA
CASSIQENTEAFF
TGTGCCAGCAGCATTCAGGAGAACACTGAAGCTTTCTTT
>TRBJ2-6|18|TRBV4-1|NA|NA
CASSHPVRGMKGANVLTF
TGCGCCAGCAGCCACCCAGTGAGGGGGATGAAAGGGGCCAACGTCCTGACTTTC
>TRBJ1-3|13|TRBV7-2|NA|once
CASSGYRGNTIYF
TGTGCCAGCAGCGGCTACAGGGGAAACACCATATATTTT
>TRBJ2-3|14|TRBV5-4|NA|NA
CASGRGRGTDTQYF
TGTGCCAGCGGCCGAGGCAGGGGCACAGATACGCAGTATTTT
>TRBJ2-1|16|TRBV9|TRBD1|NA
CASSLLRDRGLGEQFF
TGTGCCAGCAGCCTCTTGAGGGACAGGGGGCTCGGTGAGCAGTTCTTC
>TRBJ2-7|16|TRBV27|TRBD1|NA
CASKVTGTGFYYEQYF
TGTGCCAGCAAGGTTACAGGGACAGGGTTTTACTACGAGCAGTACTTC
>TRBJ1-5|16|TRBV4-1|NA|NA
CASSQESGYSNQPQHF
TGCGCCAGCAGCCAAGAGTCGGGATATAGCAATCAGCCCCAGCATTTT
>TRBJ1-5|16|TRBV30|NA|NA
CAWSVRGRGSNQPQHF
TGTGCCTGGAGTGTAAGGGGGAGGGGTAGCAATCAGCCCCAGCATTTT
>TRBJ2-7|12|TRBV11-2|NA|NA
CASSATAEEQYF
TGTGCCAGCAGCGCAACAGCGGAGGAGCAGTACTTC
>TRBJ1-1|13|TRBV6-2/TRBV6-3|NA|NA
CASSYLGGTEAFF
TGTGCCAGCAGTTACCTGGGGGGAACTGAAGCTTTCTTT
>TRBJ2-1|13|TRBV6-2/TRBV6-3|NA|NA
CASSLLLRDEQFF
TGTGCCAGCAGTCTACTACTCCGCGATGAGCAGTTCTTC
>TRBJ1-4|14|TRBV24-1|TRBD1|NA
CATSTGVTNEKLFF
TGTGCCACCAGCACAGGGGTTACTAATGAAAAACTGTTTTTT
>TRBJ2-7|14|TRBV7-8|TRBD1|NA
CASSLVGTGDEQYF
TGTGCCAGCAGCTTAGTTGGGACAGGGGACGAGCAGTACTTC
>TRBJ2-7|17|TRBV4-3|TRBD2|NA
CASSQGTSGGFSYEQYF
TGCGCCAGCAGCCAAGGGACTAGCGGGGGGTTCTCCTACGAGCAGTACTTC
>TRBJ1-3|15|TRBV6-5|NA|NA
CASRPGTSSGNTIYF
TGTGCCAGCAGACCAGGAACGAGCTCTGGAAACACCATATATTTT
>TRBJ2-3|14|TRBV2|TRBD1|NA
CASRQGMGTDTQYF
TGTGCCAGCAGACAGGGGATGGGCACAGATACGCAGTATTTT
>TRBJ1-1|16|TRBV6-5|NA|few
CASSYISGTRNTEAFF
TGTGCCAGCAGTTACATTTCAGGCACGAGGAACACTGAAGCTTTCTTT
>TRBJ2-2|14|TRBV6-4|TRBD2|NA
CASTAGVNTGELFF
TGTGCCAGCACAGCGGGGGTTAACACCGGGGAGCTGTTTTTT
>TRBJ2-1|15|TRBV7-3|NA|NA
CASSLSGTLYNEQFF
TGTGCCAGCAGCCTATCCGGGACACTGTACAATGAGCAGTTCTTC
>TRBJ2-6|14|TRBV7-2|NA|few
CASSATSGANVLTF
TGTGCCAGCAGCGCTACTTCTGGGGCCAACGTCCTGACTTTC
>TRBJ2-1|16|TRBV5-1|TRBD2|once
CASSSELAGLSNEQFF
TGCGCCAGCAGCTCAGAACTAGCGGGGTTAAGCAATGAGCAGTTCTTC
>TRBJ2-1|12|TRBV19|TRBD1|NA
CASGQGGNEQFF
TGTGCCAGTGGACAGGGGGGAAATGAGCAGTTCTTC
>TRBJ1-4|18|TRBV7-9|TRBD1|once
CASSPPPGQKPTNEKLFF
TGTGCCAGCAGCCCACCGCCGGGACAGAAACCAACTAATGAAAAACTGTTTTTT
>TRBJ2-7|14|TRBV6-6|TRBD1|NA
CASSNRQGAYEQYF
TGTGCCAGCAGTAACCGCCAGGGGGCCTACGAGCAGTACTTC
>TRBJ2-3|12|TRBV3-1/TRBV3-2|NA|NA
CASSQVAGPQYF
TGTGCCAGCAGCCAAGTGGCGGGGCCGCAGTATTTT
>TRBJ1-4|16|TRBV11-2|NA|NA
CASSLIGGSENEKLFF
TGTGCCAGCAGCTTAATCGGGGGGTCAGAGAATGAAAAACTGTTTTTT
>TRBJ1-2|10|TRBV20-1|NA|NA
CSASLYGYTF
TGCAGTGCTAGCCTCTATGGCTACACCTTC
>TRBJ2-3|17|TRBV4-1|TRBD2|NA
CASSQGGTGVVADTQYF
TGCGCCAGCAGCCAGGGAGGGACTGGCGTGGTGGCAGATACGCAGTATTTT
>TRBJ2-3|18|TRBV3-1/TRBV3-2|NA|NA
CASSQRSPLGLSTDTQYF
TGTGCCAGCAGCCAAAGATCCCCCCTGGGCCTTAGCACAGATACGCAGTATTTT